These 16 T cell receptor beta chains came from one sample sequenced in a study of blood T cell repertoires in COVID-19. Generated by immunoSEQ multiplex PCR, the TCRdb table keeps only in-frame clones and is missing some. The sample includes fewer than 350,000 clones, more than 80% of them seen just once. The sequencing sample was made of peripheral blood. These receptors originate from a woman in her thirties with COVID-19, enrolled during active disease.

The chain combines TRBV30 with TRBJ1-2; no clear D gene. The CDR3 is 12 residues long. V was pared by 0 bases and J by 4 bases, with 6 bases between. Germline CDR1 and CDR2: GTSNPN and SVGIG (reference sequence). CDR3 DNA sequence: TGTGCCTGGAGTGTACCAGTCTATGGCTACACCTTC. This encodes CAWSVPVYGYTF.

The rearrangement joins TRBV5-1 to TRBJ1-3, with 8 bases lining up with TRBD1. There are 15 residues in the CDR3. With V trimmed by 4 bases and J by 8 bases, 11 bases remained unmatched. Germline V lookup: CDR1 SGHRS, CDR2 YFSETQ. The CDR3 nucleotides are TGCGCCAGCAGCATCCGGACAGGGATGGACGACACCATATATTTT. Residues: CASSIRTGMDDTIYF.

The chain recombines TRBV30 with TRBJ1-4; the D gene is possibly TRBD1 (6 bases). V lost 3 bases, J lost 6 bases, and 11 bases lay in between. Per the germline V gene, CDR1 is GTSNPN and CDR2 is SVGIG (reference sequence). The CDR3 length is 13 residues. Written as DNA, the CDR3 is TGTGCCTGGAGGGGGGGGCTTGATGAAAAACTGTTTTTT. It encodes CAWRGGLDEKLFF.

This chain uses TRBV5-4 with TRBJ1-1; 8 bases match TRBD1. This CDR3 is 12 amino acids long. After removal of 3 bases from V and 11 bases from J, the junction contained 6 bases not matched to a gene. Germline-derived CDR1 and CDR2 are SGHNT and YYREEE (reference sequence). CDR3 sequence reads: CASSSGGDMAFF. The CDR3 DNA follows: TGTGCCAGCAGCTCAGGGGGCGACATGGCTTTCTTT.

V and J are TRBV3-1 (or the pseudogene TRBV3-2) and TRBJ2-3; D is uncertain. The CDR3 has 14 residues. Trimming cost V 0 bases and J 2 bases, with 6 bases left between them. In germline, CDR1 is LGHDT, CDR2 YNNKEL (reference sequence). The CDR3: CASSQDTPTDTQYF. The CDR3 bases are TGTGCCAGCAGCCAAGATACTCCCACAGATACGCAGTATTTT.

This clone has only a few counts. The chain joins TRBV4-2 to TRBJ2-1, with 10 bases lining up with TRBD2. With 5 bases clipped from V and 5 bases from J, the junction kept 9 bases outside the gene matches. There are 16 residues in the CDR3. Germline loops: CDR1 LGHNA, CDR2 YNFKEQ. CDR3 amino acids: CASSSRRTSGNNEQFF. In DNA, the CDR3 is TGTGCCAGCAGCTCACGACGGACTAGCGGTAACAATGAGCAGTTCTTC.

The chain is built from TRBV30 and TRBJ2-3, with 7 bases fitting TRBD2. In germline, CDR1 is GTSNPN, CDR2 SVGIG (reference sequence). V shed 5 bases, J shed 4 bases, and the junction held 0 bases outside the gene matches. The CDR3 is 11 amino acids. CDR3 sequence reads: CAWAGADTQYF. In DNA, the CDR3 is TGTGCCTGGGCGGGGGCAGATACGCAGTATTTT.

As concerns this clone: Other nucleotide sequences in the sample specify the same CDR3. The chain joins TRBV27 to TRBJ2-7, with unresolved D. Germline values: CDR1 MNHEY, CDR2 SMNVEV (reference sequence). With 6 bases removed from V and 1 base from J, the gap between germline ends came to 10 bases. This CDR3 region has 13 residues. CDR3 residues: CASSLGRSYEQYF. DNA of the CDR3: TGTGCCAGCAGCCTTGGCCGTTCCTACGAGCAGTACTTC.

The V gene is TRBV27, the J gene TRBJ1-3; unclear D gene. Per germline, CDR1 MNHEY and CDR2 SMNVEV (reference sequence). CDR3 length equals 14 residues. V was pared by 2 bases and J by 3 bases, with 8 bases between. The CDR3 reads CASSLGGFGNTIYF. The CDR3 DNA is TGTGCCAGCAGTTTAGGAGGGTTTGGAAACACCATATATTTT.

The chain joins TRBV7-2 to TRBJ1-2; 10 bases fit TRBD1. The V gene end was trimmed by 4 bases and the J gene end by 12 bases; junction bases not matched to a gene: 5. Germline CDR1 reads SGHTA; CDR2 reads FQGNSA. This CDR3 is 12 amino acids long. CDR3 sequence: CASSSGQGGNTF. CDR3 in DNA: TGTGCCAGCAGCTCTGGACAGGGGGGCAACACCTTC.

The genes are TRBV4-1 and TRBJ2-3; 7 bases line up with TRBD1. This CDR3 is built from 15 residues. Germline CDR1 MGHRA, CDR2 YSYEKL. The V segment lost 5 bases and the J segment 4 bases; nucleotides outside the gene matches: 9. CDR3 nucleotide sequence: TGCGCCAGCAGCACGGGACAGCCAGGAGCAGATACGCAGTATTTT. It is translated as CASSTGQPGADTQYF.

A single count supports this clone. The chain employs TRBV5-8 and TRBJ2-1; TRBD2 aligns across 7 bases. Germline V lookup: CDR1 SGHTS, CDR2 YDEGEE. The CDR3 runs to 16 residues. V shed 0 bases, J shed 1 base, and the junction held 4 bases outside the gene matches. The chain's CDR3 is CASSLVVGGSYNEQFF. The CDR3, as DNA: TGTGCCAGCAGCTTGGTTGTGGGAGGGTCCTACAATGAGCAGTTCTTC.

The chain joins TRBV5-4 to TRBJ2-3, with D possibly matching TRBD1 (6 bases). CDR3 length: 16 residues. Germline V CDR1 and CDR2: SGHNT, YYREEE (reference sequence). The V end was cut by 4 bases, the J end by 6 bases, with 21 bases between. DNA for the CDR3: TGTGCCAGCAGCCCCCGCCCCGGACAGCTCCGTGATACGCAGTATTTT. It specifies CASSPRPGQLRDTQYF.

The count of this clone is one. The chain combines TRBV21-1 with TRBJ1-3. TRBV21-1 counts as a pseudogene. The CDR3 totals 16 residues. CDR3: CASSLRDCDSGNTIYF. DNA for the CDR3: TGTGCCAGCAGCTTAAGGGACTGCGACTCTGGAAACACCATATATTTT.

This chain uses TRBV15 with TRBJ2-1; D uncertain. CDR1 is LNHNV, CDR2 YYDKDF, per germline (reference sequence). This CDR3 is built from 13 residues. V lost 0 bases and J 9 bases, leaving 9 bases between the germline ends. CDR3 amino acids: CATSRDGVGEQFF. The CDR3 DNA follows: TGTGCCACCAGCAGAGATGGAGTGGGTGAGCAGTTCTTC. The full variable domain, with the rest looked up from reference TRBV15 and TRBJ2-1, is DAMVIQNPRYQVTQFGKPVTLSCSQTLNHNVMYWYQQKSSQAPKLLFHYYDKDFNNEADTPDNFQSRRPNTSFCFLDIRSPGLGDTAMYLCATSRDGVGEQFFGPGTRLTVL.

The CDR3 protein is CASTAGTGDGTEQYF. The CDR3 region has the DNA TGTGCCAGCACCGCCGGGACAGGGGACGGTACGGAGCAGTACTTC. This chain joins TRBV5-8 and TRBJ2-7, with 10 positions matching TRBD1. Germline CDR1 reads SGHTS; CDR2 reads YDEGEE. The CDR3 has 15 amino acids. With V trimmed by 6 bases and J by 7 bases, 13 bases remained unmatched.